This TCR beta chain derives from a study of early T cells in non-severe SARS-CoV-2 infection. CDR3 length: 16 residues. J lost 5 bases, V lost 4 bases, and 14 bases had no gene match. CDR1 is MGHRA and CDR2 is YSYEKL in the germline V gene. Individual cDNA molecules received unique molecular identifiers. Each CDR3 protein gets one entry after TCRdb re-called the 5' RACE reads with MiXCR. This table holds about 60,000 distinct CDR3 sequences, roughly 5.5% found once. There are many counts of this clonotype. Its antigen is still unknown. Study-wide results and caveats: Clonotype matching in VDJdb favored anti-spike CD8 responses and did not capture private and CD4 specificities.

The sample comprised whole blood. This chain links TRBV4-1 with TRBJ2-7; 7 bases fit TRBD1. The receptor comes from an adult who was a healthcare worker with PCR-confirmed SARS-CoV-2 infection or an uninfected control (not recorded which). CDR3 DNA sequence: TGCGCCAGCAGCCGAGCCGACAGGGCCGTTCCGGACGAGCAGTACTTC. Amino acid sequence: CASSRADRAVPDEQYF.